This TCR beta chain was sequenced for a study of T cells in localized non-small cell lung cancer. Overall study results and limits: Uninvolved nearby lung showed the greatest T cell clonality, exceeding that found in tumor. Within adjacent lung there appeared a median roughly 60 of the top 100 tumor clones. The tumor had only one region sequenced, so heterogeneity remains possible.

To note about this clone: Its matching antigen is unknown.

The CDR3 contains 15 residues. Germline V CDR1 and CDR2: SEHNR, FQNEAQ (reference sequence). The V gene lost 4 bases and the J gene lost 0 bases, with 12 bases spanning the gap. Sequencing used immunoSEQ multiplex PCR; TCRdb keeps in-frame clones, though not all of them. The sample contains roughly 16,000 clones, around nine tenths of which appear only once. V usage is TRBV7-9 and J usage is TRBJ1-1; D not certain. The TCR comes from a female donor of 60 years or more with stage III squamous cell lung carcinoma. Specimen: peripheral blood, collected before any cancer treatment. The CDR3 DNA reads TGTGCCAGCAGCTACCGAGGGAGTATGAACACTGAAGCTTTCTTT. This translates into CASSYRGSMNTEAFF.